Listed below are T cell receptor beta chains from one sample, sequenced in a study of blood T cell repertoires in COVID-19. Clones were sequenced by immunoSEQ multiplex PCR, and TCRdb holds only the in-frame ones, with some missing. Among over 70,000 clones listed, approximately 80% were seen once. The sample taken for sequencing was peripheral blood. These receptors all come from a woman in her sixties with acute or convalescent COVID-19. CDR3s include the opening cysteine and the closing phenylalanine or tryptophan. A D gene is named only where the DNA matches it firmly. A clone size is listed for some rows: how often the clone was seen (once, few, many), or a class if it is expanded.

J gene	V gene	D gene	clone size	CDR3 protein	CDR3 DNA
TRBJ1-5	TRBV30	TRBD1	once	CAWSLNRGGWGNQPQHF	TGTGCCTGGAGTTTGAACAGGGGCGGTTGGGGCAATCAGCCCCAGCATTTT
TRBJ2-7	TRBV19	-	-	CASRSAGSYEQYF	TGTGCCTCCCGGTCGGCAGGTTCCTACGAGCAGTACTTC
TRBJ1-1	TRBV5-1	-	-	CASSTPLGRGRGEAFF	TGCGCCAGCAGCACCCCCCTTGGTAGGGGAAGGGGTGAAGCTTTCTTT
TRBJ1-6	TRBV7-8	TRBD1	few	CASSSGQVYNSPLHF	TGTGCCAGCAGCTCCGGACAGGTTTATAATTCACCCCTCCACTTT
TRBJ2-6	TRBV28	-	-	CASSSATGSGANVLTF	TGTGCCAGCAGTTCCGCGACAGGATCTGGGGCCAACGTCCTGACTTTC
TRBJ2-1	TRBV5-1	TRBD2	-	CASSSSGTYNEQFF	TGCGCCAGCAGCTCTAGCGGGACCTACAATGAGCAGTTCTTC
TRBJ2-7	TRBV5-5	-	-	CASSSDRGGGFTYEQYF	TGTGCCAGCAGCTCAGATAGGGGGGGAGGTTTCACCTACGAGCAGTACTTC
TRBJ1-1	TRBV10-2	-	-	CASLQGSKTEAFF	TGCGCCAGCCTACAGGGTTCGAAAACTGAAGCTTTCTTT
TRBJ2-3	TRBV19	-	-	CASSINRYTDTQYF	TGTGCCAGTAGTATCAACAGGTACACAGATACGCAGTATTTT
TRBJ1-4	TRBV7-2	TRBD1	-	CASSIQGARGEKLFF	TGTGCCAGCAGCATCCAGGGGGCAAGAGGGGAAAAACTGTTTTTT
TRBJ2-3	TRBV24-1	-	-	CATSDPVTGLNTDTQYF	TGTGCCACCAGTGACCCTGTTACAGGGCTCAACACAGATACGCAGTATTTT
TRBJ2-1	TRBV10-2	TRBD2	-	CASSDREDRFF	TGCGCCAGCAGTGACCGGGAGGACCGGTTCTTC
TRBJ1-6	TRBV30	-	-	CAWSAALSMNSPLHF	TGTGCCTGGAGTGCCGCGCTTTCCATGAATTCACCCCTCCACTTT
TRBJ2-4	TRBV7-8	-	-	CASSFHGLGGKNIQYF	TGTGCCAGCAGCTTTCACGGCCTGGGGGGCAAAAACATTCAGTACTTC
TRBJ2-5	TRBV18	-	-	CASSPLQSETQYF	TGTGCCAGCTCACCATTGCAGTCGGAGACCCAGTACTTC
TRBJ1-2	TRBV6-5	TRBD1	-	CASTKRETGVEGYTF	TGTGCCAGCACTAAAAGAGAGACAGGGGTAGAGGGCTACACCTTC
TRBJ1-6	TRBV6-5	-	-	CASSYRDTLNSPLHF	TGTGCCAGCAGTTACCGGGACACTCTTAATTCACCCCTCCACTTT
TRBJ2-1	TRBV10-1	TRBD2	few	CASRRGGAGDEQFF	TGCGCCAGCAGGAGAGGGGGAGCGGGGGATGAGCAGTTCTTC
TRBJ1-2	TRBV28	TRBD1	-	CASSLGTGEFNGYTF	TGTGCCAGCAGTTTAGGTACAGGGGAATTTAATGGCTACACCTTC
TRBJ1-4	TRBV10-2	TRBD1	-	CASSDTGANEKLFF	TGCGCCAGCAGTGATACAGGGGCTAATGAAAAACTGTTTTTT
TRBJ2-1	TRBV27	TRBD2	-	CASTKRGSYNEQFF	TGTGCCAGCACCAAGCGGGGGTCCTACAATGAGCAGTTCTTC
TRBJ2-5	TRBV20-1	TRBD1	-	CSASTGGIQETQYF	TGCAGTGCTAGTACAGGGGGTATCCAAGAGACCCAGTACTTC
TRBJ1-4	TRBV7-9	TRBD1	-	CASSYSPTGGLGKLFF	TGTGCCAGCAGCTATTCCCCGACAGGGGGGTTGGGAAAACTGTTTTTT
TRBJ2-1	TRBV24-1	TRBD2	-	CATSEQPGTSGDNEQFF	TGTGCCACCAGTGAGCAACCCGGGACTAGCGGGGACAATGAGCAGTTCTTC
TRBJ2-1	TRBV28	TRBD2	-	CASSSPSGGAYNEQFF	TGTGCCAGCAGTTCCCCTAGCGGGGGTGCCTACAATGAGCAGTTCTTC
TRBJ2-3	TRBV27	-	-	CASSLRNSYTDTQYF	TGTGCCAGCAGTTTAAGGAACAGCTACACAGATACGCAGTATTTT
TRBJ1-5	TRBV2	TRBD1	-	CASSEAIRDRDQPQHF	TGTGCCAGCAGTGAAGCGATTAGGGACAGAGACCAGCCCCAGCATTTT
TRBJ2-1	TRBV27	TRBD2	-	CASSFSGTSGRDKFF	TGTGCCAGCAGTTTTTCCGGGACTAGCGGGAGAGATAAGTTCTTC
TRBJ1-1	TRBV30	-	-	CAWSLGGATEAFF	TGTGCCTGGAGCCTGGGGGGAGCCACTGAAGCTTTCTTT
TRBJ1-2	TRBV5-1	-	-	CASSLAPLGVRYGYTF	TGCGCCAGCAGCTTGGCCCCCTTAGGGGTGCGCTATGGCTACACCTTC
TRBJ2-7	TRBV13	TRBD2	-	CASSHSKAGVDGEQYF	TGTGCCAGCAGCCATAGCAAAGCGGGAGTAGATGGCGAGCAGTACTTC
TRBJ1-6	TRBV15	TRBD1	-	CATSSRQGAASPLHF	TGTGCCACCAGCTCCCGACAGGGGGCCGCTTCACCCCTCCACTTT
TRBJ2-3	TRBV5-1	TRBD2	-	CASRLNRGRADTQYF	TGCGCCAGCAGATTGAACCGCGGGAGGGCAGATACGCAGTATTTT
TRBJ2-2	TRBV11-2	-	-	CASSRTNTGELFF	TGTGCCAGCAGCCGTACGAACACCGGGGAGCTGTTTTTT
TRBJ1-3	TRBV7-6	TRBD1	-	CASSISTPGGRLRGNTIYF	TGTGCCAGCAGCATTAGTACGCCAGGGGGCAGGCTGAGGGGAAACACCATATATTTT
TRBJ1-1	TRBV19	TRBD1	-	CASSSPGQGNTEAFF	TGTGCCAGTAGTTCTCCCGGACAGGGGAACACTGAAGCTTTCTTT
TRBJ1-2	TRBV20-1	-	-	CSAAGSYGYTF	TGCAGTGCTGCCGGGTCTTATGGCTACACCTTC
TRBJ2-2	TRBV6-5	TRBD1	-	CAGWDSNTGELFF	TGTGCCGGCTGGGACAGTAACACCGGGGAGCTGTTTTTT
TRBJ1-5	TRBV7-8	-	-	CASSLTPQGWSNQPQHF	TGTGCCAGCAGCTTAACCCCACAGGGCTGGAGCAATCAGCCCCAGCATTTT
TRBJ1-5	TRBV30	-	-	CAWTPGGGPNQPQHF	TGTGCCTGGACCCCCGGGGGGGGCCCCAATCAGCCCCAGCATTTT
TRBJ2-7	TRBV7-8	-	-	CASSLAGRGEQYF	TGTGCCAGCAGCTTAGCCGGGAGAGGCGAGCAGTACTTC
TRBJ1-6	TRBV7-8	-	-	CASSLQGYNSPLHF	TGTGCCAGCAGCCTACAGGGTTATAATTCACCCCTCCACTTT
TRBJ1-4	TRBV5-1	TRBD1	-	CASSWATGGPEKLFF	TGCGCCAGCAGCTGGGCTACAGGGGGCCCTGAAAAACTGTTTTTT
TRBJ2-5	TRBV28	-	-	CASPPGQPNRGTQYF	TGTGCCAGTCCCCCCGGACAGCCGAATAGGGGGACCCAGTACTTC